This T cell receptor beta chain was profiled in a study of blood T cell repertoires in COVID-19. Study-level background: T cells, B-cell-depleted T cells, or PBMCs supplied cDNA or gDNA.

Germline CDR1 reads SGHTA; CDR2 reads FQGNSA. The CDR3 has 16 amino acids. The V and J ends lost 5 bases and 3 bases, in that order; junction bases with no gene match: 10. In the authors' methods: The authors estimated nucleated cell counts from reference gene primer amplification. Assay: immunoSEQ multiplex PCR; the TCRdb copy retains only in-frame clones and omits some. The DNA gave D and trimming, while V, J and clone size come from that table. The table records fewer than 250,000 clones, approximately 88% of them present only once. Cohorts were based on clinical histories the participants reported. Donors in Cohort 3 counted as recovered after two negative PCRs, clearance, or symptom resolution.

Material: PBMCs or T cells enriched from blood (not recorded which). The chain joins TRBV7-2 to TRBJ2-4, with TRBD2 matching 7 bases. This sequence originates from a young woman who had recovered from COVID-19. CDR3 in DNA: TGTGCCAGCAGCCCTCGAGCGGGGACCATCAAAAACATTCAGTACTTC. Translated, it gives CASSPRAGTIKNIQYF.